The 14 T cell receptor beta chains listed next were all sequenced from one sample in a study of PD-1 blockade in classical Hodgkin lymphoma. Generated by immunoSEQ multiplex PCR, the TCRdb table keeps only in-frame clones and is missing some. Of fewer than 45,000 clones listed, less than 75% are singletons. Time point reported: cycle 4 day 1 (C4D1), after 6 weeks of nivolumab. Every patient relapsed after autologous stem cell transplantation, and brentuximab vedotin exposure varied. The sequenced sample was peripheral blood mononuclear cells (PBMCs), obtained before the fourth cycle of nivolumab. These receptors all come from a human donor with classical Hodgkin lymphoma.

The V call is TRBV5-1, the J call TRBJ2-3, with 10 positions matching TRBD2. Germline assignment: CDR1 SGHRS and CDR2 YFSETQ. This CDR3 spans 15 amino acids. V gave up 7 bases and J gave up 1 base; unmatched junction bases: 6. The CDR3 DNA reads as TGCGCCAGCTGTAGCGGGGGGTCTGGCACAGATACGCAGTATTTT. Protein sequence: CASCSGGSGTDTQYF.

This clone has just a few counts. The chain couples TRBV7-9 to TRBJ2-5; D is perhaps TRBD1 (5 bases). The V gene lost 9 bases and the J gene lost 0 bases, with 14 bases spanning the gap. The CDR3 has 14 residues. Germline values: CDR1 SEHNR, CDR2 FQNEAQ (reference sequence). DNA of the CDR3: TGTGCCAGTAAACTGACAGTCAACCAAGAGACCCAGTACTTC. Translating it yields CASKLTVNQETQYF.

To note about this clone: The junction does not match germline at one end; this may be a read error. The chain uses TRBV5-4 and TRBJ1-2; D is perhaps TRBD1 (5 bases). The CDR3 is 14 residues long. CDR1 and CDR2 (germline): SGHNT, YYREEE (reference sequence). The CDR3 sequence is CASSQERGVGGYTF. CDR3 nucleotides: TGCGCCAGCAGCCAAGAGAGGGGAGTCGGTGGCTACACCTTC.

This clone was counted between two and nine times. This chain uses TRBV18 with TRBJ1-5; maybe TRBD1 (6 bases). Germline-derived CDR1 and CDR2 are KGHSH and LQKENI. The CDR3 consists of 16 residues. V lost 3 bases and J 6 bases, leaving 18 bases between the germline ends. The CDR3 loop reads CASSPDGGGVGQPQHF. The CDR3 DNA follows: TGTGCCAGCTCACCCGACGGGGGCGGCGTAGGTCAGCCCCAGCATTTT.

This clone was seen many times. This chain connects TRBV28 to TRBJ2-7; D unclear. Germline V gene sequence: CDR1 MDHEN, CDR2 SYDVKM. There are 13 residues in the CDR3. Trimming shortened V by 5 bases and J by 2 bases, and 10 bases separated the two germline ends. The CDR3 protein is CASSQGWTYEQYF. The CDR3 nucleotides read TGTGCCAGCAGTCAAGGGTGGACCTACGAGCAGTACTTC.

This clone was observed a handful of times. V gene TRBV19 combines with J gene TRBJ1-6; 8 bases agree with TRBD1. This CDR3 spans 16 amino acids. J gave up 4 bases and V 7 bases, and 9 bases lay outside the gene matches. In germline, CDR1 is LNHDA, CDR2 SQIVND (reference sequence). CDR3 protein: CASTPATGAYNSPLHF. CDR3 nucleotides: TGTGCCAGTACCCCGGCGACAGGGGCGTATAATTCACCCCTCCACTTT.

This clone came up many times. The gene calls are TRBV19 and TRBJ2-7; 8 bases fit TRBD2. The V and J ends lost 6 bases and 2 bases, in that order; junction bases with no gene match: 9. Germline V gene sequence: CDR1 LNHDA, CDR2 SQIVND (reference sequence). The CDR3 consists of 15 residues. CDR3 coding DNA: TGTGCCAGTAGCCCGGGGGGGGCGTATGCCTACGAGCAGTACTTC. Its protein is CASSPGGAYAYEQYF.

The sample holds a few counts of this clone. The V gene is TRBV28, the J gene TRBJ2-4; 8 nucleotides match TRBD2. This CDR3 comprises 14 residues. The V segment lost 5 bases and the J segment 8 bases; nucleotides outside the gene matches: 8. Germline CDR1 MDHEN, CDR2 SYDVKM. As DNA, the CDR3 is TGTGCCAGCAGTCTGGCGGGAGGAGGGTACATTCAGTACTTC. This gives the protein CASSLAGGGYIQYF. The entire variable domain, with the rest obtained from reference TRBV28 and TRBJ2-4, is as follows: DVKVTQSSRYLVKRTGEKVFLECVQDMDHENMFWYRQDPGLGLRLIYFSYDVKMKEKGDIPEGYSVSREKKERFSLILESASTNQTSMYLCASSLAGGGYIQYFGAGTRLSVL.

This clone was seen more than once but under ten times. The rearrangement links TRBV30 to TRBJ1-6; tentative D call: TRBD1 (5 bases). Germline assignment: CDR1 GTSNPN and CDR2 SVGIG (reference sequence). The CDR3 totals 16 residues. Between the trimmed V and J ends, which lost 1 base and 7 bases, there was a span of 17 bases. The CDR3 DNA follows: TGTGCCTGGAGTGGGCTACTGGCAGGGAGAAATTCACCCCTCCACTTT. Translation gives CAWSGLLAGRNSPLHF.

This clone came up many times. The chain links TRBV19 to TRBJ2-7; D remains unclear. Germline values: CDR1 LNHDA, CDR2 SQIVND (reference sequence). Trimming cost V 2 bases and J 3 bases, with 14 bases left between them. This CDR3 is built from 15 residues. The CDR3: CASSISSSSYYEQYF. The DNA for the CDR3 is TGTGCCAGTAGTATAAGCAGCTCATCATACTACGAGCAGTACTTC.

The chain uses TRBV21-1 and TRBJ2-7; TRBD1, the table's D call, lacks a check against the DNA. TRBV21-1 corresponds to a pseudogene. This CDR3 spans 14 amino acids. CDR3 amino acids: CASSKDKGAYEQYF. CDR3 DNA: TGTGCCAGCAGCAAAGATAAAGGGGCCTACGAGCAGTACTTC.

This clone has just one count. This chain uses TRBV2 with TRBJ1-3; 10 bases map to TRBD1. Germline V gene sequence: CDR1 SNHLY, CDR2 FYNNEI. The CDR3 has 17 amino acids. Losses at the gene ends were 6 bases for V and 0 bases for J; bases not matched to a gene: 8. The CDR3 nucleotides read TGTGCCAGCAGGCCGGGACAGGGGATCCTCTCTGGAAACACCATATATTTT. It yields the protein CASRPGQGILSGNTIYF. The entire variable domain, with the rest obtained from reference TRBV2 and TRBJ1-3, is as follows: EPEVTQTPSHQVTQMGQEVILRCVPISNHLYFYWYRQILGQKVEFLVSFYNNEISEKSEIFDDQFSVERPDGSNFTLKIRSTKLEDSAMYFCASRPGQGILSGNTIYFGEGSWLTVV.

CDR3 sequence: CASSQDHSNQPQHF. The CDR3 coding sequence is TGTGCCAGCAGCCAAGACCATTCCAATCAGCCCCAGCATTTT. The genes are TRBV4-2 and TRBJ1-5; D uncertain. The germline V gene has CDR1 LGHNA and CDR2 YNFKEQ. CDR3 length: 14 residues. Between the trimmed V and J ends, which lost 0 bases and 3 bases, there was a span of 6 bases.

CDR3: CATQWTSGSYEQYF. The CDR3 nucleotides read TGTGCCACCCAGTGGACTAGCGGGAGCTACGAGCAGTACTTC. This chain links TRBV10-3 with TRBJ2-7; TRBD2 agrees at 13 bases. V lost 10 bases to trimming and J lost 3 bases; unmatched junction nucleotides: 6. Per the germline V gene, CDR1 is ENHRY and CDR2 is SYGVKD. This CDR3 has 14 residues.